The rows below give T cell receptor beta chains drawn from one sample of a study of T cell responses to AZD1222 COVID-19 vaccine. Profiled with immunoSEQ multiplex PCR; TCRdb holds only in-frame clones, not every one. The table records about 110,000 clones, around nine tenths of them present only once. The sequencing here drew on peripheral blood, taken on day 0 of AZD1222 vaccination. The receptors come from an adult in good health. The conserved cysteine and the conserved F or W are not part of the CDR3 here. A D gene is named only where the DNA matches it firmly. Expanded clones get a size class; other rows say once, few or many, or leave the size out.

clone_size,v_call,d_call,j_call,cdr3_aa
.,TRBV4-3,.,TRBJ1-2,ASSQDTSGQFNYGYT
.,TRBV2,.,TRBJ1-2,ASSLEEGNYGYT
.,TRBV5-1,.,TRBJ1-1,ASSFGTMNTEAF
.,TRBV6-1,TRBD1,TRBJ1-5,ASSANRGGSNQPQH
.,TRBV9,.,TRBJ1-1,ASSVDQGRTEAF
.,TRBV7-2,.,TRBJ2-2,ASSLPRGTGELF
.,TRBV6-5,TRBD1,TRBJ1-2,ASSPYRDSLYGYT
.,TRBV28,.,TRBJ1-5,ASSAAQAMGNQPQH
.,TRBV5-1,.,TRBJ2-1,ASSLAASYNEQF
once,TRBV10-3,TRBD1,TRBJ1-4,AISESDRHNEKLF
.,TRBV10-3,.,TRBJ2-3,AAQEENTDTQY
.,TRBV5-4,TRBD1,TRBJ2-1,ASTKHAAGGYDEQF
.,TRBV7-2,TRBD1,TRBJ2-7,ASSRTGGRREQY
.,TRBV3-1/TRBV3-2,TRBD2,TRBJ2-1,ASSRRLAGVVGEQF
.,TRBV28,.,TRBJ2-3,ASSTGARRDTQY
.,TRBV3-1/TRBV3-2,.,TRBJ1-2,ASSQSRVVGGYT
.,TRBV6-5,.,.,ASSSGLRTQY
once,TRBV7-6,TRBD2,TRBJ2-2,ASSAPTSGHTGELF
once,TRBV28,.,TRBJ1-1,ASSLWGGNTEAF
.,TRBV5-6,.,TRBJ1-2,ASSLREGYT
.,TRBV2,.,TRBJ2-3,ASSEGQGPTDTQY
.,TRBV5-4,.,TRBJ1-1,ASSSRTENEAF
.,TRBV3-1/TRBV3-2,TRBD2,TRBJ2-7,ASSRGTSGHRIYEQY
.,TRBV11-2,TRBD1,TRBJ1-2,ASSSEDRANGYT
.,TRBV28,.,TRBJ1-2,ASEGYGAWGGYT
.,TRBV5-6,TRBD2,TRBJ2-3,ASSGGLSASGPTDTQY
.,TRBV29-1,TRBD1,TRBJ1-1,SAKVPGTGRSEAF
.,TRBV6-5,TRBD1,TRBJ1-1,ASSYSQGGNTEAF
.,TRBV19,TRBD1,TRBJ2-5,ATRDRGQGETQY
.,TRBV7-7,.,TRBJ2-1,ASSLILTDLYNEQF
.,TRBV29-1,TRBD1,TRBJ1-4,SVSTGGNNEKLF
.,TRBV27,.,TRBJ2-2,ASSPANLRGMRDSHTGELF
.,TRBV27,.,TRBJ2-6,ASSYLRVSGANVLT
.,TRBV9,.,TRBJ1-1,ASSVEPRNTEAF
once,TRBV18,.,TRBJ1-3,ASSLRTANYGNTIY
.,TRBV21-1,.,TRBJ1-2,ASSKGEDRGPSYYGYT
once,TRBV7-9,TRBD1,TRBJ2-1,ASSARQGRNEQF
.,TRBV5-1,TRBD1,TRBJ2-3,ASSLADRGSTDTQY
.,TRBV6-1,TRBD1,TRBJ1-5,ASSEGQGVGQPQH
.,TRBV7-2,TRBD1,TRBJ2-1,ASSLVQGAFNEQF
.,TRBV6-4,TRBD2,TRBJ2-2,ASRPGGATSNTGELF
.,TRBV7-8,.,TRBJ1-1,ASSLDRKNTEAF
.,TRBV19,.,TRBJ1-1,ASTSPGRTTEAF
.,TRBV3-1/TRBV3-2,.,TRBJ2-5,ASSLRTDQETQY
.,TRBV24-1,.,TRBJ1-1,ATSDAGRGAF
.,TRBV7-2,.,TRBJ1-5,ASSLGIGASGNQPQH
.,TRBV7-3,.,TRBJ2-3,ASSPTVGARDTQY
.,TRBV27,TRBD2,TRBJ2-5,ASSGLAGETQY
.,TRBV28,.,TRBJ1-2,ASNLNGGPGYT
.,TRBV30,.,TRBJ1-2,AWTASYGYT
once,TRBV4-2,.,TRBJ2-1,ASSPGSGEQF
.,TRBV6-6,.,TRBJ1-2,ASSTGQGIDYGYT